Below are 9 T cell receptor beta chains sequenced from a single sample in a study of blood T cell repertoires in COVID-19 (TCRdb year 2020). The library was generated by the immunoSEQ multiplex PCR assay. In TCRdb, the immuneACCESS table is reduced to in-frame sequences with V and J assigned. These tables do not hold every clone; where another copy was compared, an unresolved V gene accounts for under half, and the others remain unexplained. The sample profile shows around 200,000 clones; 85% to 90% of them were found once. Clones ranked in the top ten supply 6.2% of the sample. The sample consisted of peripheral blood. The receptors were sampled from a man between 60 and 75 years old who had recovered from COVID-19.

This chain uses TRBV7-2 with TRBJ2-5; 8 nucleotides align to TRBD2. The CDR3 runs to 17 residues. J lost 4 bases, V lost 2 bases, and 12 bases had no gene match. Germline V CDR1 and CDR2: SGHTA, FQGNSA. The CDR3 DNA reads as TGTGCCAGCAGCTTAAAACCCCCGGGGGGGAAGGGAGAGACCCAGTACTTC. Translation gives CASSLKPPGGKGETQYF.

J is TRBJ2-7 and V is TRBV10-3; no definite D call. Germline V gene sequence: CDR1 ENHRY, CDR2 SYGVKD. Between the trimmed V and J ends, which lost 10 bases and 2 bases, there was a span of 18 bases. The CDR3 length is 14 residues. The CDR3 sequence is CATGGADKPYEQYF. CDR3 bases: TGTGCCACCGGTGGTGCCGACAAGCCCTACGAGCAGTACTTC.

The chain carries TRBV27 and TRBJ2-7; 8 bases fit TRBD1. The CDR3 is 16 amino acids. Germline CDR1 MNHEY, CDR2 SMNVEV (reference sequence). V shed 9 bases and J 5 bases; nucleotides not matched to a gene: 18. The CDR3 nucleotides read TGTGCCAGTCAATCCCCTGGCCGGACAGGGACCAACGAGCAGTACTTC. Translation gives CASQSPGRTGTNEQYF.

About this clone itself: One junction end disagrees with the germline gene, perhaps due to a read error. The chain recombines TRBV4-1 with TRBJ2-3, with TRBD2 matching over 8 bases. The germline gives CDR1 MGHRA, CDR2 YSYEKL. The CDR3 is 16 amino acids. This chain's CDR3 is CASSKEISGSTDTQYF. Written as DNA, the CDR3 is TGCGCCAGCAGCAAAGAAATAAGCGGGAGTACAGATACGCAGTATTTT.

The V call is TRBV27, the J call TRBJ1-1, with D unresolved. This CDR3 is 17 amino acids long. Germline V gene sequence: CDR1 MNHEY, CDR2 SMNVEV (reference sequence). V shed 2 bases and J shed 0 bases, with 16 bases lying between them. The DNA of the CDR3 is TGTGCCAGCAGTTTAGGTACCGCCTACCCCTTGAACACTGAAGCTTTCTTT. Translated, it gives CASSLGTAYPLNTEAFF.

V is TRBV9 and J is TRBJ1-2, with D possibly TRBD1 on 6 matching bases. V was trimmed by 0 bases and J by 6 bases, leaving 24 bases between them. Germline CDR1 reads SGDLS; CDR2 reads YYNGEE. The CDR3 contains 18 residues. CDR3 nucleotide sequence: TGTGCCAGCAGCGTAGCTACGGGGGGGGCCGTGGGCCTAGATGGCTACACCTTC. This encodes CASSVATGGAVGLDGYTF.

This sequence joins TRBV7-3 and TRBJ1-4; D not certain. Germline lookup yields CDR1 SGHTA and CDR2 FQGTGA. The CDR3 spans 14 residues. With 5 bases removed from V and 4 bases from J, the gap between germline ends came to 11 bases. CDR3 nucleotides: TGTGCCAGCAGCCAAGACACATATAATGAAAAACTGTTTTTT. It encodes CASSQDTYNEKLFF.

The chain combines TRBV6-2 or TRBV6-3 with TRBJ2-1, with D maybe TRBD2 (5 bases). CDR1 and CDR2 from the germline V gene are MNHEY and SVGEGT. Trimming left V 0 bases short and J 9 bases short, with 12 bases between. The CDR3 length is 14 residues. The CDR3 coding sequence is TGTGCCAGCAGTTACTCGAGAGGGCCCGGTGAGCAGTTCTTC. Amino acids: CASSYSRGPGEQFF.

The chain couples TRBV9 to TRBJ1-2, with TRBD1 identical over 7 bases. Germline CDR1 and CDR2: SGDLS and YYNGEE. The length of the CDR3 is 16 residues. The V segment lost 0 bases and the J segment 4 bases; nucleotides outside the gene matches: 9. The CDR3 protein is CASSVEGGRGSYGYTF. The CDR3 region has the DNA TGTGCCAGCAGCGTAGAAGGAGGCAGGGGGTCCTATGGCTACACCTTC.